The clone carrying this T cell receptor (beta chain) was detected once. These data come from a study of CD8 T cells in Susac syndrome. Reverse transcription used roughly 0.5 to 1 ug RNA and random hexamers. Multiplex PCR with immunoSEQ amplified the TCR beta CDR3 across 54 Vbeta and 13 Jbeta. Each CDR3 protein gets one entry after TCRdb re-called the immunoSEQ multiplex PCR reads with MiXCR. The data hold 180,000 or so distinct CDR3 sequences, with 90% to 95% observed a single time. Sequencing of TCR beta covered CD8+ and CD4+ T cells obtained from blood. The source material was CD4+ T cells from PBMCs. The sequence was obtained from a human donor in good health.

For the CDR3, the DNA is TGTGCCAGCACCGGGTCACCTTCGGGAGGTCAGCCCCAGCATTTT. Its protein is CASTGSPSGGQPQHF. The rearrangement uses TRBV6-2 or TRBV6-3 and TRBJ1-5; the D is unclear. The V gene's germline CDR1 is MNHEY and CDR2 SVGEGT. V dropped 7 bases and J dropped 6 bases, with 19 bases sitting between them. The length of the CDR3 is 15 residues.